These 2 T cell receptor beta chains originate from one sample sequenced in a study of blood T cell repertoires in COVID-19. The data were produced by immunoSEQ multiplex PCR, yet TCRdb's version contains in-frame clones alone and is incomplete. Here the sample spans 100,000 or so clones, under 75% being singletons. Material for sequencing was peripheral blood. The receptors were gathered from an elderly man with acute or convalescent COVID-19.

The CDR3 DNA sequence: TGTGCCAGCAGTGAAGGGGGAGGAGTCACTGAAGCTTTCTTT. Residues: CASSEGGGVTEAFF. The chain couples TRBV2 to TRBJ1-1, with D unresolved. The germline V gene encodes CDR1 SNHLY and CDR2 FYNNEI. CDR3 size: 14 residues. V was shortened by 1 base and J by 4 bases, with 10 bases between the two germline ends.

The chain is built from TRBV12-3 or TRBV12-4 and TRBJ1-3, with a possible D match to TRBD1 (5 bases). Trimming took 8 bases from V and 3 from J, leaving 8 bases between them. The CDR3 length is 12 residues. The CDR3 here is CASARVGNTIYF. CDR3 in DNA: TGTGCCAGCGCCAGGGTTGGAAACACCATATATTTT.